A single sample gave rise to the 31 T cell receptor beta chains below, sequenced in a study of cytomegalovirus exposure and HLA in healthy donors. 13 Jbeta primers and 60 Vbeta primers were used for the PCR. Sequencing was performed with immunoSEQ multiplex PCR; in TCRdb, only in-frame clones are kept and a portion is missing. The sample lists about 280,000 clones; 70% to 90% were seen once. Sequencing was performed on PBMCs. The receptors were gathered from a young woman in good health and CMV-seronegative.

V and J are TRBV7-9 and TRBJ1-2, with a possible D match to TRBD1 (5 bases). V was trimmed by 3 bases and J by 7 bases, leaving 12 bases between them. This CDR3 has 13 amino acids. Germline V gene data show CDR1 as SEHNR and CDR2 as FQNEAQ (reference sequence). The DNA of the CDR3 is TGTGCCAGCAGCTTGGGACTGTTTCGTGGCTACACCTTC. Amino acids: CASSLGLFRGYTF.

V gene TRBV7-6 combines with J gene TRBJ1-6; TRBD1 matches 9 bases. The germline V gene has CDR1 SGHVS and CDR2 FNYEAQ. Trimming at V came to 5 bases and at J to 9 bases, leaving 11 bases not matched to a gene. There are 16 residues in the CDR3. CDR3 DNA: TGTGCCAGCAGCCCCCGAGGGACAGGGACGGGTTCACCCCTCCACTTT. The encoded protein is CASSPRGTGTGSPLHF.

The count of this clone is one. The chain joins TRBV4-1 to TRBJ1-2; 8 nucleotides agree with TRBD1. CDR1 is MGHRA and CDR2 is YSYEKL in the germline V gene. V was pared by 1 base and J by 4 bases, with 11 bases of the junction left unmatched. The CDR3 is made up of 17 amino acids. The CDR3 nucleotides read TGCGCCAGCAGCCAAGGCCCTCCTGGACAGGGCATCTATGGCTACACCTTC. Translation: CASSQGPPGQGIYGYTF.

This clone showed up just once. The J gene is TRBJ1-2, the V gene TRBV5-4, with 10 bases aligning to TRBD1. Germline values: CDR1 SGHNT, CDR2 YYREEE (reference sequence). Trimming cost V 0 bases and J 5 bases; bases outside gene matches: 4. This CDR3 spans 15 amino acids. For the CDR3, the DNA is TGTGCCAGCAGCTTGGGACAGGGGGCGGGATATGGCTACACCTTC. Amino acids: CASSLGQGAGYGYTF.

The J gene is TRBJ2-3, the V gene TRBV13, with 7 bases aligning to TRBD1. The CDR3 has 15 residues. Germline trimming cut 5 bases from V and 3 bases from J; bases unmatched to any gene: 8. Germline V gives CDR1 PRHDT, CDR2 FYEKMQ (reference sequence). This chain's CDR3 is CASSLDRERTDTQYF. DNA for the CDR3: TGTGCCAGCAGCCTCGACAGGGAACGGACAGATACGCAGTATTTT.

CDR3 DNA: TGCGCCAGCAGTCAGGAACAGGCTTACTATGGCTACACCTTC. Translating gives CASSQEQAYYGYTF. The chain recombines TRBV23-1 with TRBJ1-2; tentative D call: TRBD1 (5 bases). TRBV23-1 is flagged as an ORF with uncertain function. This CDR3 is built from 14 residues. V shed 3 bases and J shed 3 bases, with 11 bases lying between them.

V is TRBV19 and J is TRBJ2-7; the match to TRBD1 covers 7 bases. V was clipped by 4 bases and J by 0 bases; unmatched bases: 6. CDR3 length: 15 residues. The germline V gene has CDR1 LNHDA and CDR2 SQIVND (reference sequence). The CDR3 loop is CASSTRRQGSYEQYF. The CDR3 DNA reads TGTGCCAGTAGTACCCGTCGACAGGGCTCCTACGAGCAGTACTTC. The complete variable domain, with remaining parts taken from reference TRBV19 and TRBJ2-7, reads DGGITQSPKYLFRKEGQNVTLSCEQNLNHDAMYWYRQDPGQGLRLIYYSQIVNDFQKGDIAEGYSVSREKKESFPLTVTSAQKNPTAFYLCASSTRRQGSYEQYFGPGTRLTVT.

This sequence joins TRBV10-3 and TRBJ1-1; maybe TRBD1 (6 bases). V lost 5 bases and J lost 7, with 17 bases in between. The CDR3 length is 14 residues. Per germline, CDR1 ENHRY and CDR2 SYGVKD. Here the CDR3 DNA reads TGTGCCATCAGTCCCGCCGGGCCAGGGGATGAAGCTTTCTTT. Its translation is CAISPAGPGDEAFF.

This clone was seen only a few times. The gene calls are TRBV18 and TRBJ1-3; D is uncertain. The CDR3 covers 14 residues. In germline, CDR1 is KGHSH, CDR2 LQKENI. The V end lost 2 bases, the J end lost 4 bases, and 9 bases lay between the germline ends. CDR3 sequence: CASSPSSSGNTIYF. The CDR3 DNA is TGTGCCAGCTCACCAAGTAGCTCAGGAAACACCATATATTTT.

The rearrangement joins TRBV7-9 to TRBJ1-2, with 8 bases identical to TRBD1. This CDR3 spans 14 amino acids. Germline values: CDR1 SEHNR, CDR2 FQNEAQ (reference sequence). Trimming cost V 5 bases and J 5 bases; bases outside gene matches: 7. CDR3 protein: CASSLRGPEYGYTF. As DNA, the CDR3 is TGTGCCAGCAGCCTCAGGGGGCCCGAGTATGGCTACACCTTC. The full variable domain, with the rest looked up from reference TRBV7-9 and TRBJ1-2, is DTGVSQNPRHKITKRGQNVTFRCDPISEHNRLYWYRQTLGQGPEFLTYFQNEAQLEKSRLLSDRFSAERPKGSFSTLEIQRTEQGDSAMYLCASSLRGPEYGYTFGSGTRLTVV.

The chain recombines TRBV2 with TRBJ1-4, with D unresolved. V was trimmed by 7 bases and J by 2 bases, leaving 8 bases between them. In germline, CDR1 is SNHLY, CDR2 FYNNEI. The CDR3 loop spans 13 amino acids. Written as DNA, the CDR3 is TGTGCCAGCACGTCGTTTACTAATGAAAAACTGTTTTTT. Its protein is CASTSFTNEKLFF.

The rearrangement uses TRBV15 and TRBJ1-1; D might be TRBD1 (6 bases). Trimming took 1 base from V and 1 from J, leaving 16 bases between them. Germline lookup yields CDR1 LNHNV and CDR2 YYDKDF (reference sequence). This CDR3 has 17 amino acids. CDR3 DNA sequence: TGTGCCACCAGCAGAGGTCCCATACAGGGCAGGAACACTGAAGCTTTCTTT. Its translation: CATSRGPIQGRNTEAFF.

The chain is built from TRBV7-3 and TRBJ1-2, with D possibly matching TRBD1 (6 bases). This CDR3 is built from 19 residues. V gave up 0 bases and J gave up 2 bases, with 22 bases separating them. The germline gives CDR1 SGHTA, CDR2 FQGTGA. The CDR3 DNA reads as TGTGCCAGCAGCTTAACTGCTTCTTCCGGGCAGGGGTTGAACTATGGCTACACCTTC. Translated: CASSLTASSGQGLNYGYTF. Combining the CDR3 with reference TRBV7-3 and TRBJ1-2 gives the whole variable domain GAGVSQTPSNKVTEKGKYVELRCDPISGHTALYWYRQSLGQGPEFLIYFQGTGAADDSGLPNDRFFAVRPEGSVSTLKIQRTERGDSAVYLCASSLTASSGQGLNYGYTFGSGTRLTVV.

There are a few counts of this clone. The V gene is TRBV6-4, the J gene TRBJ1-2; no definite D call. This CDR3 spans 15 amino acids. Per the germline V gene, CDR1 is MRHNA and CDR2 is SNTAGT. Trimming removed 0 bases at V and 8 bases at J, with 16 bases between. The DNA of the CDR3 is TGTGCCAGCAGTGACTCGGGGTCGGCAGCGGGGGGCTACACCTTC. Its translation is CASSDSGSAAGGYTF.

This clone was seen just once. The gene calls are TRBV29-1 and TRBJ1-1; D may be TRBD1 (5 bases). Trimming pared 8 bases from V and 1 base from J, leaving 17 bases between. This CDR3 has 14 amino acids. Looked up from germline, CDR1 is SQVTM and CDR2 is ANQGSEA. For the CDR3, the DNA is TGCAGCTCCGATGGCGGGAGGGGGAACACTGAAGCTTTCTTT. Translation: CSSDGGRGNTEAFF.

The rearrangement joins TRBV10-3 to TRBJ2-3; 7 bases agree with TRBD2. The CDR3 is made up of 14 amino acids. Per germline, CDR1 ENHRY and CDR2 SYGVKD. Trimming at V came to 8 bases and at J to 3 bases, leaving 8 bases not matched to a gene. CDR3: CAISRSGATDTQYF. CDR3 DNA: TGTGCCATCTCCAGAAGCGGGGCAACAGATACGCAGTATTTT.

This clone has just one count. This chain links TRBV19 with TRBJ2-3; TRBD1 aligns across 9 bases. The CDR3 has 15 amino acids. Germline lookup yields CDR1 LNHDA and CDR2 SQIVND (reference sequence). Trimming took 5 bases from V and 6 from J; bases not matched to a gene: 9. Here the CDR3 reads CASSRGQGRSDTQYF. The CDR3 coding sequence is TGTGCCAGTAGTCGGGGACAGGGCCGTTCCGATACGCAGTATTTT.

The chain is built from TRBV14 and TRBJ1-2; TRBD1 is a possible D gene (6 bases). V gave up 9 bases and J gave up 2 bases, with 19 bases separating them. Germline assignment: CDR1 SGHDN and CDR2 FVKESK. CDR3 length: 15 residues. This chain's CDR3 is CASKIQGNRNYGYTF. The CDR3 DNA reads TGTGCCAGTAAAATTCAGGGGAACCGAAACTATGGCTACACCTTC.

V usage is TRBV7-9 and J usage is TRBJ2-2; possible D gene TRBD1, 5 bases. Trimming stripped 4 bases from V and 2 bases from J, with 17 bases between. Germline loops: CDR1 SEHNR, CDR2 FQNEAQ (reference sequence). CDR3 length equals 17 residues. The chain's CDR3 is CASSSGIDRSNTGELFF. For the CDR3, the DNA is TGTGCCAGCAGCTCAGGAATAGACAGAAGCAACACCGGGGAGCTGTTTTTT.

This chain joins TRBV7-6 and TRBJ1-2; 7 bases line up with TRBD1. Germline V gives CDR1 SGHVS, CDR2 FNYEAQ. V lost 5 bases, J lost 3 bases, and 6 bases stayed unmatched. CDR3 length: 14 amino acids. The CDR3 DNA follows: TGTGCCAGCAGCCCAGGGGACAGATACTATGGCTACACCTTC. It codes for CASSPGDRYYGYTF.

This clone was observed once. The germline gene is not matched at one end of the junction; a read error may be the cause. The V and J genes are TRBV5-6 and TRBJ2-7; 9 bases match TRBD1. Looked up from germline, CDR1 is SGHDT and CDR2 is YYEEEE. CDR3 length equals 11 residues. CDR3 amino acids: CASSSGTGSDF. CDR3 nucleotide sequence: TGTGCCAGCAGCTCCGGGACAGGGAGCGACTTC.

This chain uses TRBV7-3 with TRBJ2-6; D gene ambiguous. The germline V gene has CDR1 SGHTA and CDR2 FQGTGA. V lost 4 bases and J lost 0, with 13 bases in between. The CDR3 loop spans 17 amino acids. CDR3 sequence (DNA): TGTGCCAGCAGCTCCCCCGGTTATCCCTCTGGGGCCAACGTCCTGACTTTC. Amino acid sequence: CASSSPGYPSGANVLTF.

The CDR3 DNA reads as TGTGCCAGCACCCCGAGGGGAGGGTCGTACGAGCAGTACTTC. Translated: CASTPRGGSYEQYF. V gene TRBV2 combines with J gene TRBJ2-7; 7 bases line up with TRBD2. V gave up 7 bases and J gave up 4 bases; unmatched junction bases: 10. This CDR3 is 14 amino acids long. The germline CDR1 and CDR2 sequences are SNHLY and FYNNEI.

This sequence joins TRBV9 and TRBJ2-5, with 9 bases aligning to TRBD1. The V segment lost 0 bases and the J segment 2 bases; nucleotides outside the gene matches: 2. The CDR3 loop spans 15 amino acids. The germline gives CDR1 SGDLS, CDR2 YYNGEE. CDR3 nucleotide sequence: TGTGCCAGCAGCGTAGAGGACAGGGGACAAGAGACCCAGTACTTC. As protein: CASSVEDRGQETQYF.

This rearrangement joins TRBV6-5 to TRBJ2-7; 7 bases line up with TRBD1. The CDR3 extends over 14 amino acids. J lost 0 bases, V lost 4 bases, and 3 bases had no gene match. From germline, CDR1 is MNHEY and CDR2 SVGAGI. The CDR3 coding sequence is TGTGCCAGCAGTTCGGACAGGCTCTCCTACGAGCAGTACTTC. This gives the protein CASSSDRLSYEQYF.

The chain employs TRBV27 and TRBJ1-1; 8 bases are shared with TRBD1. CDR3 length: 13 amino acids. Looked up from germline, CDR1 is MNHEY and CDR2 is SMNVEV (reference sequence). V trimming: 6 bases; J trimming: 7 bases; junction bases outside the gene matches: 7. DNA of the CDR3: TGTGCCAGCAGCCCGCATGGACAGGGTGAAGCTTTCTTT. Amino acid sequence: CASSPHGQGEAFF.

Worth noting for this clone: The junction and the germline gene differ at one end; a read error may be behind it. The sample carries other DNA sequences with the same CDR3. This rearrangement joins TRBV6-1 to TRBJ1-6; 8 bases agree with TRBD1. This CDR3 is 20 amino acids long. Germline CDR1 is MNHNS and CDR2 is SASEGT. CDR3 region: CASSEMFRTGFQANNSPLHF. CDR3 DNA: TGTGCCAGCAGTGAAATGTTTAGGACAGGGTTTCAGGCAAATAATTCCCCCCTCCACTTT.

This clone has only one observation. This rearrangement joins TRBV19 to TRBJ2-7, with 8 bases lining up with TRBD2. Germline CDR1 and CDR2: LNHDA and SQIVND (reference sequence). The CDR3 runs 15 residues. V shed 4 bases and J 2 bases; nucleotides not matched to a gene: 7. For the CDR3, the DNA is TGTGCCAGTAGTAACGGGGCGGGGGGCGCCTACGAGCAGTACTTC. Translating it yields CASSNGAGGAYEQYF.

Only one count was recorded for this clone. The genes are TRBV9 and TRBJ2-1, with 9 nucleotides matching TRBD2. The V gene's germline CDR1 is SGDLS and CDR2 YYNGEE. CDR3 size: 17 residues. The junction had 10 bases not matched to a gene; V was cut back by 0 bases and J by 6 bases. CDR3 coding DNA: TGTGCCAGCAGCGTAGGAGCGGGGGGAACCCCCAGCAATGAGCAGTTCTTC. This translates into CASSVGAGGTPSNEQFF.

The chain combines TRBV29-1 with TRBJ1-5; 11 nucleotides match TRBD1. V gave up 8 bases and J gave up 4 bases; unmatched junction bases: 10. The CDR3 contains 15 residues. In germline, CDR1 is SQVTM, CDR2 ANQGSEA. The CDR3, as DNA: TGCAGCACCCGGGACAGGGGGTACTCTAATCAGCCCCAGCATTTT. It translates to CSTRDRGYSNQPQHF.

This chain joins TRBV5-5 and TRBJ1-2, with 8 bases matching TRBD1. Trimming cost V 4 bases and J 6 bases; bases outside gene matches: 8. Germline V gives CDR1 SGHKS, CDR2 YYEKEE (reference sequence). The CDR3 covers 14 residues. The DNA of the CDR3 is TGTGCCAGCAGCCGCCAGACAGGGGATCATGGCTACACCTTC. Amino acids: CASSRQTGDHGYTF.